These 10 T cell receptor beta chains were sequenced from one sample in a study of cytomegalovirus exposure and HLA in healthy donors. 60 Vbeta and 13 Jbeta primers were used in PCR. Libraries were prepared by immunoSEQ multiplex PCR; TCRdb keeps only in-frame clonotypes and omits some of them. The sample gives about 160,000 clones, about 71% of which show up once; 2.8% is in the top ten. The sample consisted of PBMCs. All receptors derive from a woman in her twenties or thirties in good health and CMV-seronegative.

The chain carries TRBV4-3 and TRBJ1-2; D perhaps matches TRBD1 (5 bases). Germline-derived CDR1 and CDR2 are LGHNA and YSLEER. V was cut by 3 bases and J by 1 base, with 12 bases left in between. The CDR3 extends over 15 amino acids. This CDR3 reads CASSQILGDNYGYTF. The DNA of the CDR3 is TGCGCCAGCAGCCAGATTCTAGGGGATAACTATGGCTACACCTTC.

The CDR3 DNA follows: TGTGCCAGCAGTTATCTAGCGGCCACGTTCTTC. It codes for CASSYLAATFF. The rearrangement joins TRBV28 to TRBJ2-1; the match to TRBD2 covers 7 bases. Unmatched junction bases numbered 6, after V lost 4 bases and J lost 15 bases. The CDR3 extends over 11 amino acids. Germline CDR1 MDHEN, CDR2 SYDVKM.

The V call is TRBV7-2, the J call TRBJ2-5, with D possibly matching TRBD1 (6 bases). V was pared by 1 base and J by 1 base, with 10 bases between. The germline CDR1 and CDR2 sequences are SGHTA and FQGNSA. The CDR3 consists of 15 residues. The CDR3, as DNA: TGTGCCAGCAGCTTAGAGGGGGACCCCCAAGAGACCCAGTACTTC. Residues: CASSLEGDPQETQYF.

The CDR3 region is CASSLDRVKVKLFF. CDR3 coding DNA: TGTGCCAGCAGTTTGGACAGGGTGAAAGTAAAACTGTTTTTT. V gene TRBV6-1 combines with J gene TRBJ1-4; 8 bases fit TRBD1. The CDR3 loop spans 14 amino acids. The germline V gene encodes CDR1 MNHNS and CDR2 SASEGT. V trimming: 5 bases; J trimming: 10 bases; junction bases outside the gene matches: 9.

This clone has a handful of counts. The chain couples TRBV4-2 to TRBJ2-2, with TRBD1 identical over 7 bases. Germline V CDR1 and CDR2: LGHNA, YNFKEQ. The V and J ends lost 0 bases and 5 bases, in that order; junction bases with no gene match: 3. The CDR3 contains 15 residues. CDR3 nucleotides: TGTGCCAGCAGCCAAGAATTGGACAGGACCGGGGAGCTGTTTTTT. It yields the protein CASSQELDRTGELFF.

This clone has only a few counts. V usage is TRBV6-5 and J usage is TRBJ2-5, with D perhaps matching TRBD2 (7 bases). The CDR3 is 14 residues long. Between the trimmed V and J ends, which lost 2 bases and 6 bases, there was a span of 13 bases. In germline, CDR1 is MNHEY, CDR2 SVGAGI. For the CDR3, the DNA is TGTGCCAGCAGTTACGCGGGGGCCGGGAAGACCCAGTACTTC. This encodes CASSYAGAGKTQYF.

The chain recombines TRBV11-2 with TRBJ2-7; weak D call: TRBD1 (5 bases). Germline V gives CDR1 SGHAT, CDR2 FQNNGV. V was shortened by 1 base and J by 0 bases, with 13 bases between the two germline ends. The CDR3 sequence is 16 residues long. The CDR3 DNA is TGTGCCAGCAGCTTAGCGTGGGCGACAGCCTCCTACGAGCAGTACTTC. It codes for CASSLAWATASYEQYF.

The rearrangement links TRBV6-1 to TRBJ2-7; D is possibly TRBD1 (6 bases). The germline gives CDR1 MNHNS, CDR2 SASEGT. Trimming pared 5 bases from V and 2 bases from J, leaving 13 bases between. The CDR3 has 14 amino acids. CDR3 sequence reads: CASSSPGGTYEQYF. The CDR3, as DNA: TGTGCCAGCAGTAGTCCTGGGGGCACCTACGAGCAGTACTTC.

This clone was counted only a few times. The V and J genes are TRBV27 and TRBJ1-4, with D possibly matching TRBD1 (5 bases). Germline V gene sequence: CDR1 MNHEY, CDR2 SMNVEV (reference sequence). The CDR3 runs 14 residues. Trimming cost V 1 base and J 5 bases, with 8 bases left between them. The CDR3 protein is CASSLWGENEKLFF. CDR3 DNA sequence: TGTGCCAGCAGTTTATGGGGGGAAAATGAAAAACTGTTTTTT.

Regarding this clone: At one boundary the junction diverges from the germline segment, which might be a read error. V and J are TRBV7-9 and TRBJ2-2, with TRBD1 identical over 9 bases. Germline loops: CDR1 SEHNR, CDR2 FQNEAQ (reference sequence). The CDR3 has 16 amino acids. The CDR3 is CSSRPGTGLWTGELFF. The CDR3 DNA sequence: TGTTCCAGCAGACCCGGGACAGGGCTTTGGACCGGGGAGCTGTTTTTT. The whole variable domain, remainder taken from reference TRBV7-9 and TRBJ2-2, is DTGVSQNPRHKITKRGQNVTFRCDPISEHNRLYWYRQTLGQGPEFLTYFQNEAQLEKSRLLSDRFSAERPKGSFSTLEIQRTEQGDSAMYLCSSRPGTGLWTGELFFGEGSRLTVL.